Below are 15 T cell receptor beta chains sequenced from a single sample in a study of beta chain features in type 1 diabetes. Expressed TCRB transcripts were sequenced after all isolated RNA was converted to cDNA. The data were produced by immunoSEQ multiplex PCR, yet TCRdb's version contains in-frame clones alone and is incomplete. Here the sample spans 900,000 or so clones, 17% being singletons. Material for sequencing was naive CD4+ T cells from blood. All receptors come from a young woman in good health.

This clone was seen a few times. The rearrangement joins TRBV2 to TRBJ2-2; TRBD1 is a possible D gene (5 bases). Germline V lookup: CDR1 SNHLY, CDR2 FYNNEI. This CDR3 comprises 15 residues. V gave up 3 bases and J gave up 2 bases, with 10 bases separating them. Here the CDR3 reads CASSDRQTNTGELFF. The CDR3 bases are TGTGCCAGCAGTGATAGACAGACCAACACCGGGGAGCTGTTTTTT.

V usage is TRBV7-2 and J usage is TRBJ1-2; D uncertain. Germline V gene lookup returns CDR1 SGHTA and CDR2 FQGNSA. V lost 5 bases and J 13 bases, leaving 11 bases between the germline ends. This CDR3 has 10 amino acids. The CDR3 nucleotides read TGTGCCAGCAGCCCACTCCCAGTCACCTTC. It is translated as CASSPLPVTF.

The chain uses TRBV7-2 and TRBJ1-5, with D unresolved. CDR3 length: 13 amino acids. CDR1 and CDR2 from the germline V gene are SGHTA and FQGNSA. V dropped 3 bases and J dropped 3 bases, with 6 bases sitting between them. CDR3: CASSLSYNQPQHF. In nucleotides, the CDR3 is TGTGCCAGCAGCTTGAGCTACAATCAGCCCCAGCATTTT.

This clone was detected only a few times. This chain's CDR3 is CASAGTGRTGELFF. The CDR3 nucleotides read TGTGCCAGCGCCGGGACAGGAAGGACCGGGGAGCTGTTTTTT. The chain is built from TRBV2 and TRBJ2-2, with 8 bases aligning to TRBD1. The V segment lost 8 bases and the J segment 5 bases; nucleotides outside the gene matches: 7. This CDR3 comprises 14 residues. Germline V CDR1 and CDR2: SNHLY, FYNNEI.

This clone was counted between two and nine times. V and J are TRBV10-3 and TRBJ2-2; 9 bases fit TRBD2. With 4 bases clipped from V and 2 bases from J, the junction kept 2 bases outside the gene matches. Germline loops: CDR1 ENHRY, CDR2 SYGVKD. This CDR3 contains 15 residues. CDR3 loop: CAISASGTNTGELFF. CDR3 bases: TGTGCCATCAGTGCTAGCGGGACTAACACCGGGGAGCTGTTTTTT.

V gene TRBV14 combines with J gene TRBJ2-7; TRBD2 matches 9 bases. This CDR3 has 15 amino acids. CDR1 is SGHDN, CDR2 FVKESK, per germline. The V segment lost 5 bases and the J segment 4 bases; nucleotides outside the gene matches: 9. CDR3: CASSCRLAELYEQYF. In DNA, the CDR3 is TGTGCCAGCAGCTGCCGACTAGCGGAGTTATACGAGCAGTACTTC. The full variable domain, its missing parts supplied by reference TRBV14 and TRBJ2-7, is EAGVTQFPSHSVIEKGQTVTLRCDPISGHDNLYWYRRVMGKEIKFLLHFVKESKQDESGMPNNRFLAERTGGTYSTLKVQPAELEDSGVYFCASSCRLAELYEQYFGPGTRLTVT.

The genes are TRBV5-1 and TRBJ2-1, with TRBD1 matching over 7 bases. Germline CDR1 reads SGHRS; CDR2 reads YFSETQ. CDR3 size: 17 residues. V was clipped by 3 bases and J by 2 bases; unmatched bases: 11. CDR3 DNA sequence: TGCGCCAGCAGCTGGAACTCCGGGACAGAAACCTACAATGAGCAGTTCTTC. Its translation is CASSWNSGTETYNEQFF.

The chain has TRBV7-2 and TRBJ2-5; tentatively, D is TRBD1 (5 bases). The J call may be mistaken, given a closer DNA end match to TRBJ2-7. CDR1 and CDR2 from the germline V gene are SGHTA and FQGNSA. CDR3 size: 14 residues. The DNA of the CDR3 is TGTGCCAGCAGTCCCAGTCAGGGATATAACGAGCAGTACTTC. Translated, it gives CASSPSQGYNEQYF.

The sample holds a few counts of this clone. The chain has TRBV9 and TRBJ1-1; 7 nucleotides match TRBD1. The CDR3 is 13 residues long. Trimming took 4 bases from V and 5 from J; bases not matched to a gene: 5. Germline CDR1 SGDLS, CDR2 YYNGEE. In nucleotides, the CDR3 is TGTGCCAGCAGCCCAGGGGGTAGAACTGAAGCTTTCTTT. Protein: CASSPGGRTEAFF. The variable domain in full, completed from reference TRBV9 and TRBJ1-1, reads DSGVTQTPKHLITATGQRVTLRCSPRSGDLSVYWYQQSLDQGLQFLIQYYNGEERAKGNILERFSAQQFPDLHSELNLSSLELGDSALYFCASSPGGRTEAFFGQGTRLTVV.

This clone was found a few times. The CDR3: CASSPSSTDTQYF. The CDR3 DNA reads as TGCGCCAGCTCGCCCTCAAGCACAGATACGCAGTATTTT. V usage is TRBV5-1 and J usage is TRBJ2-3; no clear D gene. Germline V gene data show CDR1 as SGHRS and CDR2 as YFSETQ. CDR3 size: 13 residues. V was shortened by 7 bases and J by 0 bases, with 9 bases between the two germline ends.

The V call is TRBV4-3, the J call TRBJ1-1; D gene unclear. The CDR3 spans 14 residues. Germline loops: CDR1 LGHNA, CDR2 YSLEER. Trimming removed 0 bases from V and 0 bases from J, with 5 bases in between. The CDR3 region is CASSQDSVNTEAFF. The CDR3 nucleotides read TGCGCCAGCAGCCAAGATAGTGTGAACACTGAAGCTTTCTTT.

This clone appeared a few times. V and J are TRBV7-3 and TRBJ2-1, with 11 bases fitting TRBD2. The V gene end was trimmed by 6 bases and the J gene end by 7 bases; junction bases not matched to a gene: 2. Germline V gives CDR1 SGHTA, CDR2 FQGTGA. The CDR3 is 13 residues long. The CDR3 region has the DNA TGTGCCAGCAGAACTAGCGGGAGTAATGAGCAGTTCTTC. This codes for CASRTSGSNEQFF.

This clone was detected a few times. The J gene is TRBJ2-3, the V gene TRBV28, with D hard to call. Trimming cost V 3 bases and J 2 bases, with 12 bases left between them. The germline gives CDR1 MDHEN, CDR2 SYDVKM. The CDR3 has 15 residues. The CDR3 sequence is CASSLAAANTDTQYF. DNA for the CDR3: TGTGCCAGCAGTTTGGCTGCGGCCAACACAGATACGCAGTATTTT.

This clone was observed a few times. This chain's CDR3 is CASSLVAGGTDTQYF. The CDR3 DNA reads as TGCGCCAGCAGCTTGGTAGCGGGAGGCACAGATACGCAGTATTTT. J is TRBJ2-3 and V is TRBV5-1, with TRBD2 matching 9 bases. After removal of 0 bases from V and 1 base from J, the junction contained 0 bases not matched to a gene. Germline V gives CDR1 SGHRS, CDR2 YFSETQ. This CDR3 region has 15 residues.

This clone was found a few times. V and J are TRBV5-1 and TRBJ2-2; D is undetermined. Trimming removed 4 bases at V and 6 bases at J, with 7 bases between. The CDR3 length is 12 residues. CDR1 is SGHRS, CDR2 YFSETQ, per germline. The CDR3 reads CASSPGSGELFF. CDR3 in DNA: TGCGCCAGCAGCCCGGGCTCCGGGGAGCTGTTTTTT.